A single T cell receptor beta chain is shown here with its context. The CDR3 is 17 amino acids. Trimming removed 0 bases from V and 0 bases from J; junction bases left unmatched: 5. Germline CDR1 reads SGHRS; CDR2 reads YFSETQ. Per the authors' pipeline: Estimation of nucleated cell counts was performed using reference gene primer amplification. Assay used: immunoSEQ multiplex PCR; TCRdb lists only in-frame clones, some missing. Clone size and V and J calls were adopted from that table, with D and trimming inferred from the DNA. Of some 220,000 clones in the sample, about 79% were seen once. The sample comes from a study of blood T cell repertoires in COVID-19. Study as a whole: Donors in the United States, Italy and Spain gave samples during acute or convalescent COVID-19. T cells, B-cell-depleted T cells, or PBMCs provided the cDNA or gDNA that served as material.

The sequenced sample consisted of peripheral blood. The rearrangement links TRBV5-1 to TRBJ2-1; 8 nucleotides agree with TRBD2. The TCR sequence derives from a middle-aged man with active or convalescent COVID-19. This CDR3 reads CASSLEREGLSYNEQFF. CDR3 DNA sequence: TGCGCCAGCAGCTTGGAACGGGAGGGCCTCTCCTACAATGAGCAGTTCTTC.